What follows are 27 T cell receptor beta chains derived from one specimen sequenced in a study of T cell responses to AZD1222 COVID-19 vaccine (dated by TCRdb to about 2021). Libraries came from the immunoSEQ multiplex PCR assay. TCRdb took over this immuneACCESS table, retaining in-frame rearrangements with V and J assigned. Such tables are incomplete; in checked studies, under half of the missing clones stem from an unresolved V gene, and the remainder is unexplained. The sample table contains 30,000 to 35,000 clones; only one count was recorded for approximately 90% of them. About 41% of the sample goes to the ten largest clones. The sample's time point label, in plain terms: baseline before first vaccination. The sample consisted of peripheral blood, taken on day 0 of AZD1222 vaccination. The source is an adult in good health.

V and J are TRBV6-1 and TRBJ1-3; D not certain. Germline V gene sequence: CDR1 MNHNS, CDR2 SASEGT. V was pared by 3 bases and J by 0 bases, with 9 bases between. The CDR3 spans 15 residues. CDR3 sequence reads: CASSDGTGSGNTIYF. DNA for the CDR3: TGTGCCAGCAGTGATGGTACGGGCTCTGGAAACACCATATATTTT.

V gene TRBV2 combines with J gene TRBJ1-6, with unresolved D. The CDR3 has 13 residues. Trimming took off 11 bases at V and 6 bases at J, with 14 bases between the two ends. Per germline, CDR1 SNHLY and CDR2 FYNNEI. The CDR3 nucleotides read TGTGCCGGATGGACGGGTCTTAATTCACCCCTCCACTTT. Amino acid sequence: CAGWTGLNSPLHF.

Only a few counts were recorded for this clone. The rearrangement joins TRBV14 to TRBJ2-2; D is unclear. In germline, CDR1 is SGHDN, CDR2 FVKESK. V was pared by 4 bases and J by 4 bases, with 10 bases between. The CDR3 runs 14 residues. This CDR3 reads CASSPVLRTGELFF. CDR3 DNA: TGTGCCAGCAGCCCCGTCCTTCGCACCGGGGAGCTGTTTTTT.

V gene TRBV6-5 combines with J gene TRBJ2-7; TRBD2 agrees at 11 bases. Unmatched junction bases numbered 11, after V lost 6 bases and J lost 7 bases. This CDR3 has 15 amino acids. Germline V gives CDR1 MNHEY, CDR2 SVGAGI. The CDR3 reads CASSANGLAGGEQYF. The CDR3 DNA follows: TGTGCCAGCAGCGCAAATGGACTAGCGGGTGGGGAGCAGTACTTC.

The chain uses TRBV2 and TRBJ1-6, with 7 bases aligning to TRBD1. Germline V gives CDR1 SNHLY, CDR2 FYNNEI. Germline trimming cut 4 bases from V and 4 bases from J; bases unmatched to any gene: 4. This CDR3 comprises 15 residues. CDR3 protein: CASSARGQYNSPLHF. The CDR3 DNA reads TGTGCCAGCAGTGCTAGGGGACAGTATAATTCACCCCTCCACTTT.

The V gene is TRBV19, the J gene TRBJ1-1; D may be TRBD1 (5 bases). The CDR3 is 11 residues long. Germline V lookup: CDR1 LNHDA, CDR2 SQIVND (reference sequence). Between the trimmed V and J ends, which lost 7 bases and 11 bases, there was a span of 14 bases. In DNA form, the CDR3 reads TGTGCCAGTAAGGGGACGCACTCTGCTTTCTTT. Its translation: CASKGTHSAFF. Full variable domain (remainder filled in from reference TRBV19 and TRBJ1-1): DGGITQSPKYLFRKEGQNVTLSCEQNLNHDAMYWYRQDPGQGLRLIYYSQIVNDFQKGDIAEGYSVSREKKESFPLTVTSAQKNPTAFYLCASKGTHSAFFGQGTRLTVV.

This chain connects TRBV9 to TRBJ2-2, with D possibly TRBD2 on 5 matching bases. The germline CDR1 and CDR2 sequences are SGDLS and YYNGEE. The CDR3 consists of 15 residues. The germline V and J ends were trimmed by 4 bases and 1 base, with 11 bases remaining between them. CDR3 bases: TGTGCCAGCAGCCCCAATGGACTGAACACCGGGGAGCTGTTTTTT. Residues: CASSPNGLNTGELFF.

This chain joins TRBV7-2 and TRBJ2-1; D gene ambiguous. Germline V lookup: CDR1 SGHTA, CDR2 FQGNSA. V was trimmed by 0 bases and J by 9 bases, leaving 15 bases between them. The CDR3 consists of 15 residues. DNA of the CDR3: TGTGCCAGCAGCTTAGCAGTCCTAGGCGGCCCTGAGCAGTTCTTC. Translated, it gives CASSLAVLGGPEQFF.

The chain has TRBV3-1 (or the pseudogene TRBV3-2) and TRBJ1-6; D gene unclear. The CDR3 contains 14 residues. Trimming stripped 1 base from V and 7 bases from J, with 8 bases between. Germline CDR1 LGHDT, CDR2 YNNKEL (reference sequence). Here the CDR3 DNA reads TGTGCCAGCAGCCAAGGGGTATCAAATTCACCCCTCCACTTT. Residues: CASSQGVSNSPLHF.

The genes are TRBV7-2 and TRBJ2-3, with D unresolved. The V gene lost 2 bases and the J gene lost 4 bases, with 13 bases spanning the gap. The CDR3 totals 15 residues. Germline V gene lookup returns CDR1 SGHTA and CDR2 FQGNSA. CDR3 sequence (DNA): TGTGCCAGCAGCTTATTGCCCGCGTTGGCAGATACGCAGTATTTT. This encodes CASSLLPALADTQYF. Full variable domain (outside the CDR3, taken from reference TRBV7-2 and TRBJ2-3): GAGVSQSPSNKVTEKGKDVELRCDPISGHTALYWYRQSLGQGLEFLIYFQGNSAPDKSGLPSDRFSAERTGGSVSTLTIQRTQQEDSAVYLCASSLLPALADTQYFGPGTRLTVL.

The chain joins TRBV6-5 to TRBJ1-1; D gene unclear. Trimming shortened V by 8 bases and J by 7 bases, and 11 bases separated the two germline ends. This CDR3 is built from 11 residues. Germline V CDR1 and CDR2: MNHEY, SVGAGI. CDR3 DNA: TGTGCCAGCCTGAGCACCTTTGAAGCTTTCTTT. Amino acid sequence: CASLSTFEAFF.

The chain employs TRBV30 and TRBJ1-5, with D possibly being TRBD1 (6 bases). The CDR3 spans 14 residues. CDR1 is GTSNPN, CDR2 SVGIG, per germline (reference sequence). V lost 0 bases and J 4 bases, leaving 10 bases between the germline ends. The CDR3 region is CAWSVRQDNQPQHF. In nucleotides, the CDR3 is TGTGCCTGGAGTGTACGACAGGATAATCAGCCCCAGCATTTT.

V is TRBV6-2 or TRBV6-3 and J is TRBJ1-2, with no clear D. Trimming removed 5 bases from V and 8 bases from J, with 15 bases in between. CDR1 is MNHEY and CDR2 is SVGEGT in the germline V gene. This CDR3 has 13 amino acids. CDR3 coding DNA: TGTGCCAGCAGTGCGGGAGTTATTTTCGGCTACACCTTC. Protein sequence: CASSAGVIFGYTF.

This rearrangement joins TRBV6-5 to TRBJ1-1; 7 bases line up with TRBD1. Germline CDR1 reads MNHEY; CDR2 reads SVGAGI. Trimming at V came to 5 bases and at J to 1 base, leaving 7 bases not matched to a gene. The CDR3 loop spans 15 amino acids. CDR3 protein: CASSRTGVPNTEAFF. Written as DNA, the CDR3 is TGTGCCAGCAGTCGCACAGGGGTGCCGAACACTGAAGCTTTCTTT.

CDR3 sequence reads: CSASFQGGNYGYTF. The CDR3 coding sequence is TGCAGTGCTAGTTTCCAGGGAGGGAACTATGGCTACACCTTC. This chain links TRBV20-1 with TRBJ1-2, with D possibly TRBD1 on 5 matching bases. V was cut by 3 bases and J by 2 bases, with 13 bases left in between. This CDR3 contains 14 residues. Looked up from germline, CDR1 is DFQATT and CDR2 is SNEGSKA (reference sequence).

CDR3 bases: TGTGCCAGTAGTACACCTGGGGGGGCGAGAAATCAGCCCCAGCATTTT. Translating gives CASSTPGGARNQPQHF. The chain employs TRBV19 and TRBJ1-5, with a tentative D call TRBD1 (6 bases). In germline, CDR1 is LNHDA, CDR2 SQIVND (reference sequence). This CDR3 is built from 16 residues. Trimming took 4 bases from V and 4 from J, leaving 17 bases between them.

This chain uses TRBV6-5 with TRBJ1-2; 7 positions agree with TRBD1. From germline, CDR1 is MNHEY and CDR2 SVGAGI. Unmatched junction bases numbered 8, after V lost 6 bases and J lost 4 bases. CDR3 length equals 14 residues. DNA for the CDR3: TGTGCCAGCAGCCCGTGGGACAGTCGCTATGGCTACACCTTC. Amino acid sequence: CASSPWDSRYGYTF.

The chain carries TRBV9 and TRBJ2-2; 9 bases match TRBD1. With V trimmed by 6 bases and J by 3 bases, 9 bases remained unmatched. The CDR3 is made up of 16 amino acids. CDR1 is SGDLS and CDR2 is YYNGEE in the germline V gene. CDR3 sequence: CASTHSGTGYTGELFF. CDR3 nucleotide sequence: TGTGCCAGCACCCATTCCGGGACAGGGTACACCGGGGAGCTGTTTTTT.

Regarding this clone: Here the CDR3 omits its conserved ending phenylalanine or tryptophan, so a read error is the likely source. No DNA is shown, since the ends of the CDR3 on it are uncertain; the CDR3 is the one TCRdb lists. The chain has TRBV19 and TRBJ2-7. Termini included, the CDR3 measures 13 amino acids. Germline V gene sequence: CDR1 LNHDA, CDR2 SQIVND (reference sequence). CDR3 sequence: CASTIQGGNQSVM.

V usage is TRBV10-3 and J usage is TRBJ2-2; 10 positions match TRBD2. The CDR3 is 17 amino acids. Unmatched junction bases numbered 13, after V lost 7 bases and J lost 5 bases. Germline V CDR1 and CDR2: ENHRY, SYGVKD. CDR3: CAITPFGSSGGTGELFF. The CDR3 coding sequence is TGTGCCATCACCCCCTTTGGGAGTAGCGGGGGGACCGGGGAGCTGTTTTTT.

By share of the sample, this clone is medium-sized (0.01 to 0.1%). The chain has TRBV7-9 and TRBJ1-6; 7 bases are a match to TRBD1. Germline V gene lookup returns CDR1 SEHNR and CDR2 FQNEAQ (reference sequence). This CDR3 region has 17 residues. Trimming took 2 bases from V and 9 from J; bases not matched to a gene: 13. The CDR3 DNA follows: TGTGCCAGCAGCTTACATGACAGGGAAGGACAAGGTTCACCCCTCCACTTT. As protein: CASSLHDREGQGSPLHF.

In the case of this clone: Other nucleotide sequences in the sample specify the same CDR3. The CDR3 bases are TGTGCCAGCAGTTTAGCAGATACGCAGTATTTT. It encodes CASSLADTQYF. V is TRBV12-3 or TRBV12-4 and J is TRBJ2-3, with D uncertain. This CDR3 comprises 11 residues. Trimming left V 0 bases short and J 5 bases short, with 0 bases between.

This rearrangement joins TRBV7-9 to TRBJ1-5; maybe TRBD1 (5 bases). Germline V lookup: CDR1 SEHNR, CDR2 FQNEAQ (reference sequence). CDR3 size: 14 residues. V was cut by 3 bases and J by 7 bases, with 13 bases left in between. CDR3: CASSFETDKQPQHF. The CDR3 region has the DNA TGTGCCAGCAGCTTTGAGACAGACAAACAGCCCCAGCATTTT.

The CDR3 sequence is CASSMDRENGYTF. CDR3 in DNA: TGTGCCAGCAGCATGGACAGGGAAAATGGCTACACCTTC. The chain uses TRBV6-2 or TRBV6-3 and TRBJ1-2; 8 nucleotides align to TRBD1. Germline loops: CDR1 MNHEY, CDR2 SVGEGT. V shed 6 bases, J shed 6 bases, and the junction held 6 bases outside the gene matches. The CDR3 contains 13 residues.

V is TRBV4-1 and J is TRBJ2-2; 8 bases align to TRBD2. The J segment lost 3 bases and the V segment lost 0 bases, leaving 3 bases of the junction unmatched. The germline gives CDR1 MGHRA, CDR2 YSYEKL. This CDR3 has 16 residues. The CDR3 spells CASSQDRGGHTGELFF. Here the CDR3 DNA reads TGCGCCAGCAGCCAAGATCGGGGGGGCCACACCGGGGAGCTGTTTTTT.

The table lists this clone with a count of one. V gene TRBV7-2 combines with J gene TRBJ2-1; 8 positions match TRBD2. The CDR3 totals 16 residues. V shed 5 bases and J 7 bases; nucleotides not matched to a gene: 13. Germline V gene sequence: CDR1 SGHTA, CDR2 FQGNSA. The CDR3 DNA is TGTGCCAGCAGCCGCATCAGCGGGGGTCCCCCGAATGAGCAGTTCTTC. This translates into CASSRISGGPPNEQFF. The full variable domain, rest sourced from reference TRBV7-2 and TRBJ2-1, is GAGVSQSPSNKVTEKGKDVELRCDPISGHTALYWYRQSLGQGLEFLIYFQGNSAPDKSGLPSDRFSAERTGGSVSTLTIQRTQQEDSAVYLCASSRISGGPPNEQFFGPGTRLTVL.

The chain recombines TRBV6-1 with TRBJ1-2; D is ambiguous. Trimming pared 7 bases from V and 8 bases from J, leaving 20 bases between. CDR1 MNHNS and CDR2 SASEGT come from the germline V gene. The length of the CDR3 is 14 residues. The CDR3 DNA is TGTGCCAGCATCATAGACACTCAGCCTGTAGGCTACACCTTC. It codes for CASIIDTQPVGYTF.